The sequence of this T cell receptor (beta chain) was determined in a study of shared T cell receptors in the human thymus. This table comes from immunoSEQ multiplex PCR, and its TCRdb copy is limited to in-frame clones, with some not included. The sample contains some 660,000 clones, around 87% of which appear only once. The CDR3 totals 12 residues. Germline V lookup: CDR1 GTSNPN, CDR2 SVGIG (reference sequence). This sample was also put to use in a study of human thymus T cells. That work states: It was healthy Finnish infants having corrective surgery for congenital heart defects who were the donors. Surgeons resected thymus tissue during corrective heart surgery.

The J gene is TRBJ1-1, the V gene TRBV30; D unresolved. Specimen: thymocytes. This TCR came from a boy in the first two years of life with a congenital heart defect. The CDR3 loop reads CAGEEGRTEAFF. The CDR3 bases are TGTGCTGGAGAAGAGGGCCGCACTGAAGCTTTCTTT.